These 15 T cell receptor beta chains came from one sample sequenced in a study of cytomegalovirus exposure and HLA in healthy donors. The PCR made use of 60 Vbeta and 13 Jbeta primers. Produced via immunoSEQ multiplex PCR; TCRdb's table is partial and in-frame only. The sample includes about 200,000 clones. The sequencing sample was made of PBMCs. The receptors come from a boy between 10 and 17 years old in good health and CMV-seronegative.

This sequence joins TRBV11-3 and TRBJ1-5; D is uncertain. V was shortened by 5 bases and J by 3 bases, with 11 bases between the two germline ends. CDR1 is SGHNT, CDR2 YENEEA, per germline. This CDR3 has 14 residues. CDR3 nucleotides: TGTGCCAGCAGCCACCCCGTCTACAATCAGCCCCAGCATTTT. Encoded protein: CASSHPVYNQPQHF.

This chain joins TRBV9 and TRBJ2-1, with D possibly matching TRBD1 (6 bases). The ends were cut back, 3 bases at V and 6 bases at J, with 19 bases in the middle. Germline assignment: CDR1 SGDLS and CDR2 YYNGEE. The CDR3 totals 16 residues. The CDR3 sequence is CASSADQGQSLNEQFF. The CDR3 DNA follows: TGTGCCAGCAGCGCGGACCAAGGACAGAGCCTCAATGAGCAGTTCTTC.

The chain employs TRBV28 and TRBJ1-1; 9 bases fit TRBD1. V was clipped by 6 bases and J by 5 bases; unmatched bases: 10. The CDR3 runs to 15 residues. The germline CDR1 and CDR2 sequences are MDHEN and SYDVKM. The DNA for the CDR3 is TGTGCCAGCAGATTCGGGACAGGGTCTAGGACTGAAGCTTTCTTT. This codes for CASRFGTGSRTEAFF.

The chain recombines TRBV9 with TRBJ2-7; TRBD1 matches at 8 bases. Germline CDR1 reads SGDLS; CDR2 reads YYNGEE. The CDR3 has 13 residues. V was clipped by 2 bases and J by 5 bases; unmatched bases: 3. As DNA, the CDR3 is TGTGCCAGCAGCGTGTCACAGGGGGACGAGCAGTACTTC. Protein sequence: CASSVSQGDEQYF.

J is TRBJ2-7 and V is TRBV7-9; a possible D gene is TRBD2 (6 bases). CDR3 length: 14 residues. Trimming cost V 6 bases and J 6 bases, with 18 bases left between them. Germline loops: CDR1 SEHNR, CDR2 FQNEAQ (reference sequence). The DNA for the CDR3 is TGTGCCAGCAGGCCAAACGGGGGTGCGGGCGAGCAGTACTTC. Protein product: CASRPNGGAGEQYF.

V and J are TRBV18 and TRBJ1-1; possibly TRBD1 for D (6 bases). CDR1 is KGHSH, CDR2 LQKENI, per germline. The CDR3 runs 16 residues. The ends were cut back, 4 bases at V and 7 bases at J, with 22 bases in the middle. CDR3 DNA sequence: TGTGCCAGCTCACTGAGAAAACAGGGTCCCGACGGTGAAGCTTTCTTT. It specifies CASSLRKQGPDGEAFF.

CDR3 in amino acids: CASSRDRGGTEAFF. The CDR3 DNA follows: TGTGCCAGCAGTCGTGACAGGGGAGGCACTGAAGCTTTCTTT. The chain links TRBV6-5 to TRBJ1-1; 8 nucleotides agree with TRBD1. The CDR3 contains 14 residues. Looked up from germline, CDR1 is MNHEY and CDR2 is SVGAGI. Trimming took 5 bases from V and 4 from J; bases not matched to a gene: 6.

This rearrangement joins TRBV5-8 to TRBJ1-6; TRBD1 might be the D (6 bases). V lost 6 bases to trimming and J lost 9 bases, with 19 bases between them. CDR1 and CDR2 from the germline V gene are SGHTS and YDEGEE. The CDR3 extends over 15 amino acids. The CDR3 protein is CASTPWGQVVSPLHF. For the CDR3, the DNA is TGTGCCAGCACCCCTTGGGGACAAGTCGTTTCACCCCTCCACTTT.

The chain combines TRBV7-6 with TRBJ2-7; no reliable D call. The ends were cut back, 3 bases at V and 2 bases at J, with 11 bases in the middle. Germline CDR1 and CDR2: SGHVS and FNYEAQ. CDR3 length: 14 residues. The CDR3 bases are TGTGCCAGCAGCTTGCGATCAGGTGCCTACGAGCAGTACTTC. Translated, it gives CASSLRSGAYEQYF.

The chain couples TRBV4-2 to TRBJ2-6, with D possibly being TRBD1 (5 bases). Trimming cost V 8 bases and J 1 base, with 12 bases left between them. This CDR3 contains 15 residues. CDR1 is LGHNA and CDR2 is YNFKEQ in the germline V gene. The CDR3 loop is CASSTEGSGANVLTF. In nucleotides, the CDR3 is TGTGCCAGCTCGACAGAAGGGTCTGGGGCCAACGTCCTGACTTTC.

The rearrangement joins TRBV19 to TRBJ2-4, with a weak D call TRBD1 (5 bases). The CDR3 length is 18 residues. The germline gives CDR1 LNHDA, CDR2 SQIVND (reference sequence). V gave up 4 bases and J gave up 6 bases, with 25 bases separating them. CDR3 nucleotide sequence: TGTGCCAGTAGTAATACCCCCGACAGCAACTACAAGTTAAACATTCAGTACTTC. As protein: CASSNTPDSNYKLNIQYF.

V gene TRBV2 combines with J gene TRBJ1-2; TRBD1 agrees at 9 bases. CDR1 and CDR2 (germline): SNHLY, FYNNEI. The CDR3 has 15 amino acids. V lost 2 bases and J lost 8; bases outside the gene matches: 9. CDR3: CASSELGQGTEGYTF. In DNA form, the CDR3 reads TGTGCCAGCAGTGAATTGGGACAGGGTACGGAAGGCTACACCTTC.

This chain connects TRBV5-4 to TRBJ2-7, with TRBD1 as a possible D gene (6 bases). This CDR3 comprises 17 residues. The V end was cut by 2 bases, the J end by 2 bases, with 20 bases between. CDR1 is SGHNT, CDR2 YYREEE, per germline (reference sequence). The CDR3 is CASSLFGTGPSPYEQYF. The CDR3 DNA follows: TGTGCCAGCAGCTTATTCGGCACAGGGCCATCTCCCTACGAGCAGTACTTC.

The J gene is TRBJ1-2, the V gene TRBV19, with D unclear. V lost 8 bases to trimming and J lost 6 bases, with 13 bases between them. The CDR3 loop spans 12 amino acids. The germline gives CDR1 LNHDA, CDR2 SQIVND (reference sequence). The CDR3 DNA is TGTGCCAGTGGGGAGCCCTGGGATGGCTACACCTTC. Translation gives CASGEPWDGYTF.

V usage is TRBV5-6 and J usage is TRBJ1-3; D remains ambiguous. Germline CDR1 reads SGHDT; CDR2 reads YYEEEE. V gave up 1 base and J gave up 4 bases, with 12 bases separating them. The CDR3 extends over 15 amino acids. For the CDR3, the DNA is TGTGCCAGCAGCTTGAGGAGCAAAGCAGGAAACACCATATATTTT. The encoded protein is CASSLRSKAGNTIYF.